The source of this TCR beta chain is a study of blood T cell repertoires in COVID-19. CDR1 is MGHRA, CDR2 YSYEKL, per germline. The junction had 8 bases not matched to a gene; V was cut back by 2 bases and J by 5 bases. The CDR3 extends over 16 amino acids. TCRdb's table, derived via immunoSEQ multiplex PCR, lists solely in-frame clones and lacks some. The sample has about 280,000 clones; 90% are singletons. This sequence was found in a woman aged 18-30 years with acute COVID-19. The chain has TRBV4-1 and TRBJ2-1, with 8 positions matching TRBD2. The sequenced sample consisted of PBMCs or T cells enriched from blood (not recorded which). The CDR3 DNA reads as TGCGCCAGCAGCCAACCGGACAGACTAGCGCACAATGAGCAGTTCTTC. The encoded protein is CASSQPDRLAHNEQFF.